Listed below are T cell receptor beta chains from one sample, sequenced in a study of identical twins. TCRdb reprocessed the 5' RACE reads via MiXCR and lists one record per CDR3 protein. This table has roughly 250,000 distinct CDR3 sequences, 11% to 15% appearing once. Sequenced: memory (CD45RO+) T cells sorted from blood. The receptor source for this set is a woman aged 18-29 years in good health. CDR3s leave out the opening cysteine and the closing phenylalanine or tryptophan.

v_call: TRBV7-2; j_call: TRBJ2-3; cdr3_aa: ASSSRRVKSRTDTQY
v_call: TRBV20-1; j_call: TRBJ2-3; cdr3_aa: SATRRLAGSTDTQY
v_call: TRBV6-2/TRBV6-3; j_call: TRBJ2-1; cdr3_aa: ASVDTSYNEQF
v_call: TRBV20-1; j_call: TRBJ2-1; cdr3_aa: SARDLSGKYNEQF
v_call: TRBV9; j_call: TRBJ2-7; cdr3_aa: ASSPEMRAYEQY
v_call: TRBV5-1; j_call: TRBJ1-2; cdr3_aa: ASRPRDSTNYGYT
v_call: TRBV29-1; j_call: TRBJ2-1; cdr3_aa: SASPVTAQGQF
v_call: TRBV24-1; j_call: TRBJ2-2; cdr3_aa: ATRGAGAGELF
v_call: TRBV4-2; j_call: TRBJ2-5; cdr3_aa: ASSREGGRAGGTETQY
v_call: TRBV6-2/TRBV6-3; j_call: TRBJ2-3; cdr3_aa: ASSGTRSTDTQY
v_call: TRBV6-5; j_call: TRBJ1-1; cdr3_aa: ASSYFGVNTEAF
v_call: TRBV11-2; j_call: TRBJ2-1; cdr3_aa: ASSLVGQGVYEQF
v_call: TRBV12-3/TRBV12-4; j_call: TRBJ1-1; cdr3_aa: ASSFRMNTEAF
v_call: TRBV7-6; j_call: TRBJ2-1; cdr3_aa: ASSSQTSSYNEQF
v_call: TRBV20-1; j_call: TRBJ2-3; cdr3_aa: SAINNTQY
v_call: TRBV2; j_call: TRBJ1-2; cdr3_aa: ASIPTGRYGYT
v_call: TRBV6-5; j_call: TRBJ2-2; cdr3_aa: ASSSHWLLGPGELF
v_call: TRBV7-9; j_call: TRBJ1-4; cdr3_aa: ASSLQGQLSEKLF
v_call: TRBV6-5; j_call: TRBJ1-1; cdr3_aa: ASSYATGETEAF
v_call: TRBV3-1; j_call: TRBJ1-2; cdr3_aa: ASSRGQDLLTT
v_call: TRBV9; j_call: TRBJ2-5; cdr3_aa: ASSVSQGQETQY
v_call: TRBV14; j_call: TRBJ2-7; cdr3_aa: ASSQDYVSEQY
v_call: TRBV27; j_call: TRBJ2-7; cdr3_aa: ASRPMTGSSYEQY
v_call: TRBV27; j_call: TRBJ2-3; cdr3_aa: ASRNPGGGDTQY
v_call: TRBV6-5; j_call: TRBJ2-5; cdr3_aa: ASSYSIAGGQETQY
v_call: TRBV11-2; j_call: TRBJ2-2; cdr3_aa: ASSLVGGRTGELF
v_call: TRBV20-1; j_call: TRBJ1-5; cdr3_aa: SAVEPQGNQPQH
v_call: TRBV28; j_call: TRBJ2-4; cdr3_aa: ASTPGLAGKQY
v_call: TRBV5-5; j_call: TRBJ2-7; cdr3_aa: ASSLGTSVSYEQY
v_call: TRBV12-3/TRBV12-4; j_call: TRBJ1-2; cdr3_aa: ASSLWRDYGYT
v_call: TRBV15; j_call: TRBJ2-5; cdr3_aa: ATSSTKGETQY
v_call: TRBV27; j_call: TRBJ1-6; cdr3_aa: ASSLSMAGGDSPLH
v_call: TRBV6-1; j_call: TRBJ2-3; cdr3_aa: ASSRDRGPDTQY
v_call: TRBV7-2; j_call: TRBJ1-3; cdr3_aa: ASSVDRDSGNTIY
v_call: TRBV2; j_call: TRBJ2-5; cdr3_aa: ASRRLEETQY
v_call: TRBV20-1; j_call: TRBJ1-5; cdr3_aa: SAHGQGMGDNQPQH
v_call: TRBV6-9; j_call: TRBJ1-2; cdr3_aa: ASSYGTLGYT
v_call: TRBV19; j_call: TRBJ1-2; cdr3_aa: ASSISDSYGYT
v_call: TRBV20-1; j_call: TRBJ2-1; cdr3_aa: SASPPASGSNEQF
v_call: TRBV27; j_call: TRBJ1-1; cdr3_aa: ASSLSSGGNTEAF
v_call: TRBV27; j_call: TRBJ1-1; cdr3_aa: ASSFLTGAPIKGAF
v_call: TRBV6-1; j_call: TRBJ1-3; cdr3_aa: ASSSPGQLSGNTIY
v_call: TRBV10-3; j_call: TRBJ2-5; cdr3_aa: AIRAGGEETQY
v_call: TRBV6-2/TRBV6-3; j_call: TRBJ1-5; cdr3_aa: ASTSGGLGQPQH
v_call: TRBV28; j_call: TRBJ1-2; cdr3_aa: ASGTMGYT
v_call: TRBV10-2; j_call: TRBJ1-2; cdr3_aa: ASSEGYLVGYT
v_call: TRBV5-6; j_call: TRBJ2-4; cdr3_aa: ASTELQGFKNIQY
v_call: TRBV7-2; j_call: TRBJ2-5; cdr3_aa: ASSPRRGGAGPAQY
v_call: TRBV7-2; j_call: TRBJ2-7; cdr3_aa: ASTPTGGSYEQY
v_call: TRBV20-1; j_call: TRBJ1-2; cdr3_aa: SAGTGSYGYT
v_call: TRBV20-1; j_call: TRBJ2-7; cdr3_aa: SARAGDYEQY
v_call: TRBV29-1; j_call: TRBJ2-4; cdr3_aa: SVPGTSQNIQY
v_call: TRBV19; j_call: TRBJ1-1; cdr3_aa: ASSIRAPLEAF
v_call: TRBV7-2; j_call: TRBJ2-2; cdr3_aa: ASSLRESTGELF
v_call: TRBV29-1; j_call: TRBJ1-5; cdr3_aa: SVASANQPQH
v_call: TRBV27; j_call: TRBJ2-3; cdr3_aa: ASSQTTSGEIDTQY
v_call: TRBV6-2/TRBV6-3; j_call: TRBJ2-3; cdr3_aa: ASSYSGGATDTQY
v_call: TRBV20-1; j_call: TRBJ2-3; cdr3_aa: SARGSGRADTQY